The source of this TCR beta chain is a study of T cells in Graves' hyperthyroidism and ophthalmopathy. General study points: The model predicted ophthalmopathy a median approximately seven months before onset. Ophthalmopathy could be told apart from stable hyperthyroidism with a 13 V-J model. Most clonotypes expanded in the thyroid (above 0.001) were also present in blood.

This clonotype was counted many times. Its antigen is not identified. TCR beta CDR3 regions were amplified from RNA transcripts. Researchers ran a first-round RT-PCR on the TCR CDR3 using the HTBI primer set. TCRdb reprocessed the multiplex PCR reads via MiXCR and lists one record per CDR3 protein. The data show hundreds of thousands of distinct CDR3 sequences, about 45% seen once. Germline loops: CDR1 LNHNV, CDR2 YYDKDF (reference sequence). Trimming took 0 bases from V and 4 from J, leaving 12 bases between them. This CDR3 comprises 15 residues. Sequenced material: peripheral blood or thyroid tissue (not recorded which). The rearrangement uses TRBV15 and TRBJ1-2; possible D gene TRBD1, 5 bases. The TCR originated in an adult man with Graves' disease, either hyperthyroidism or ophthalmopathy (not recorded which). The CDR3 DNA reads as TGTGCCACCAGCAGAGAGGGGCAGGCCTTCTATGGCTACACCTTC. This sequence encodes CATSREGQAFYGYTF. Based on the CDR3 plus reference TRBV15 and TRBJ1-2, the full variable domain is DAMVIQNPRYQVTQFGKPVTLSCSQTLNHNVMYWYQQKSSQAPKLLFHYYDKDFNNEADTPDNFQSRRPNTSFCFLDIRSPGLGDTAMYLCATSREGQAFYGYTFGSGTRLTVV.